Listed here is a single TCR beta chain. Antigen unknown. This specimen comes from a study of cytomegalovirus exposure and HLA in healthy donors. Study outcomes and limitations: In vitro experiments confirmed that three CMV-associated chains were specific for CMV antigens.

Vbeta (60) and Jbeta (13) primers were used in the PCR. The method was immunoSEQ multiplex PCR; TCRdb's version includes in-frame clones alone and lacks a portion of them. The sample totals 150,000 to 200,000 clones. V lost 0 bases to trimming and J lost 5 bases; unmatched junction nucleotides: 4. CDR1 and CDR2 (germline): GTSNPN, SVGIG (reference sequence). The CDR3 is made up of 14 amino acids. This receptor was obtained from a man aged 30-40 years in good health and CMV-seronegative. Sequencing input: PBMCs. J is TRBJ2-5 and V is TRBV30; 9 positions agree with TRBD2. CDR3 loop: CAWSVASGMETQYF. The CDR3, as DNA: TGTGCCTGGAGTGTGGCTAGCGGGATGGAGACCCAGTACTTC.